This T cell receptor (beta chain) emerged from a study of early stage breast cancer tumors. Blood replicates held 0.5 ug DNA, tumor or normal breast about 1.5 ug, two each. The repertoire was sequenced with immunoSEQ multiplex PCR; TCRdb's copy has only in-frame clones and lacks some. This sample has tens of thousands of clones; roughly 81% occur once, and the top ten carry 4.7%. CDR3 length equals 17 residues. V was clipped by 10 bases and J by 3 bases; unmatched bases: 17. Germline assignment: CDR1 MNHEY and CDR2 SMNVEV (reference sequence). The chain carries TRBV27 and TRBJ1-2, with 10 nucleotides matching TRBD1. Sequenced: blood. This receptor was identified in a person aged 40 to 49 with breast cancer. In DNA form, the CDR3 reads TGTGCCACCAGAACTCAGACAGGGGGCGTTTGGGACTATGGCTACACCTTC. Amino acid sequence: CATRTQTGGVWDYGYTF.